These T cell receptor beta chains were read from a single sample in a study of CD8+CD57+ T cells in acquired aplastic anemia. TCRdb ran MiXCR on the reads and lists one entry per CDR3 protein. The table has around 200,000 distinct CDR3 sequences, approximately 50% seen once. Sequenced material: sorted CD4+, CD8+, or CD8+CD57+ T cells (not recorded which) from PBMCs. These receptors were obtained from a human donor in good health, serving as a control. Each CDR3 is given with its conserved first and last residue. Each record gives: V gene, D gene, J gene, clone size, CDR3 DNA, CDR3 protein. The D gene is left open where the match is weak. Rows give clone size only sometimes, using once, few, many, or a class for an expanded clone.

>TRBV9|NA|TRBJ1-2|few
TGTGCCAGCAGCCACTCGGATGGCTACACCTTC
CASSHSDGYTF
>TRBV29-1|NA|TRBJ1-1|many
TGCAGCGTTGGAAACAGGGACACTGAAGCTTTCTTT
CSVGNRDTEAFF
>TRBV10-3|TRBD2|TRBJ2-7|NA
TGTACCATCAGTGATCAATCCAGCGGGAGGGCCTCGAGGGGGGAGCAGTACTTC
CTISDQSSGRASRGEQYF
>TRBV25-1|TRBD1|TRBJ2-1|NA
TGTGCCAGCAGTGGGGGACAGGGGTCCTACAATGAGCAGTTCTTC
CASSGGQGSYNEQFF
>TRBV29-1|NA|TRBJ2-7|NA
TGTGCCAGCAGCCCCTCGTGGGGTAGGGACGAGCAGTACTTC
CASSPSWGRDEQYF
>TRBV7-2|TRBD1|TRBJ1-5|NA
TGTGCCAGCAGTTTGGGCCCAGGGGGCAGTCAGCCCCAGCATTTT
CASSLGPGGSQPQHF
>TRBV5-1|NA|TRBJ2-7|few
TGCGCCAGCAGCTCATTTGCTGGGGAGTGGGGTTCCGAGCAGTACTTC
CASSSFAGEWGSEQYF
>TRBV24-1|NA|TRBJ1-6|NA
TGTGCCACCAGTGATTCTGAGGGAATAAGGCCGTTGACCTATAATTCACCCCTCCACTTT
CATSDSEGIRPLTYNSPLHF
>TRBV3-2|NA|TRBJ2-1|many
TGTGCCAGCAGCCCCGCGACTAGCGGGGGGGCCCGGCCAAATGAGCAGTTCTTC
CASSPATSGGARPNEQFF
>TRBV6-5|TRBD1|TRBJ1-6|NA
TGTGCCAGCAGACCAGGACAGGGACGAGCACCCCTCCACTTT
CASRPGQGRAPLHF
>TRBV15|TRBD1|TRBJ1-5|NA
TGTGCCACCAGCAGACGGGACAGGGGGGACTATAGCAATCAGCCCCAGCATTTT
CATSRRDRGDYSNQPQHF
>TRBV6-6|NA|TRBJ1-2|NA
TGTGCCAGCAGTCCCGGGGCACAAGGCTACACCTTC
CASSPGAQGYTF
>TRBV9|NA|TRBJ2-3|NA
TGTGCCAGCAGCCGACTGGGGTCAAGCACAGATACGCAGTATTTT
CASSRLGSSTDTQYF
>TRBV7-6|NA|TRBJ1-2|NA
TGTGCCAGCAGCTTAGGGGAGGGTGGCTACACCTTC
CASSLGEGGYTF
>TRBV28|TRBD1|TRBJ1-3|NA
TGTGCCAGCAGTTTATCACAGGGGGGAAACATCATATATTTT
CASSLSQGGNIIYF
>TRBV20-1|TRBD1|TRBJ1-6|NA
TGCAGTGCTCTGGGACAGGGGGCTTCACCCCTCCACTTT
CSALGQGASPLHF
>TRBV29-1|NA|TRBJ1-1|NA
TGCAGCGTTAAGGAGAACACTGAAGCTTTCTTT
CSVKENTEAFF
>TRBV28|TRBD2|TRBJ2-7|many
TGTGCCAGCAGTCCCAGCGGGGGACGAACCTACGAGCAGTACTTC
CASSPSGGRTYEQYF
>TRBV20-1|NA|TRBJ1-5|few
TGCAGTGCTAGTCCCCGAAAAGTGGAGCAGCCCCAGCATTTT
CSASPRKVEQPQHF
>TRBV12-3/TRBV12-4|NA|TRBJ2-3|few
TGTGCCAGCAGACAGGGAACAGATACGCAGTATTTT
CASRQGTDTQYF
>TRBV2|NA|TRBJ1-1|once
TGTGCCAGCAGTGAGACCAGGTACACTGAAGCTTTCTTT
CASSETRYTEAFF
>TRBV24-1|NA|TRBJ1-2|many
TGTGCCACCAGTGATCAGGGAAACTATGGCTACACCTTC
CATSDQGNYGYTF
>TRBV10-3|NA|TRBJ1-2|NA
TGTGCCATCAGCCGAGCGGGGGTTAACTATGGCTACACCTTC
CAISRAGVNYGYTF
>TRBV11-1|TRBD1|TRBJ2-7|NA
TGTGCCAGCAGCTCTCAGGGACAGGGAGCCGAGCAGTACTTC
CASSSQGQGAEQYF
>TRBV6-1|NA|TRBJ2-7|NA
TGTGCCAGCAGTGAACGACTGGCCGTAACCTCCTACGAGCAGTACTTC
CASSERLAVTSYEQYF
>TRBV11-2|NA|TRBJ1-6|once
TGTGCCGGCAGTCAAATCCGGGACTCAGATTCACCCCTCCACTTT
CAGSQIRDSDSPLHF
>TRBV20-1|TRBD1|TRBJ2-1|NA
TGCAGTGCTAGAGGGACAGGGACCTACAATGAGCAGTTCTTC
CSARGTGTYNEQFF